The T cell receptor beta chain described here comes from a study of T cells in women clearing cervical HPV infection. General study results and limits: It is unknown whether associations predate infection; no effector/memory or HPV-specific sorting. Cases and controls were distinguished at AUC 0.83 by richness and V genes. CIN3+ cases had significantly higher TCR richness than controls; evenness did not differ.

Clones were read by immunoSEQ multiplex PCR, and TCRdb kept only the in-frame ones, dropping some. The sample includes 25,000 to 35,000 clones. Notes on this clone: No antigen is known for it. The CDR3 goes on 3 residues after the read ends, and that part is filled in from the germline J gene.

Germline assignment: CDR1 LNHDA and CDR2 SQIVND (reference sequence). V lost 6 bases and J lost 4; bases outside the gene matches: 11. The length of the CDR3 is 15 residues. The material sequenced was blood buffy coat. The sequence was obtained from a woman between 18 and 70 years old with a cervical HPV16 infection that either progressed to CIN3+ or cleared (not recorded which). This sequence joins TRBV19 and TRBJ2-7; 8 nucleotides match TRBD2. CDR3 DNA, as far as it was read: TGTGCCAGTAGGGTTTGGGCGGGAGGAGCTTACGAG. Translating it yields CASRVWAGGAYE. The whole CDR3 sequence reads CASRVWAGGAYEQYF.